This T cell receptor (beta chain) came from a study of long-term antiretroviral therapy in people with HIV. Study-wide results and limits: ART adherence, viral resistance and therapy changes went undocumented. Against controls, HIV repertoires showed narrower ranges of CDR3 length.

The assay, immunoSEQ v3.0, was run at survey level. The method was immunoSEQ multiplex PCR; TCRdb's version includes in-frame clones alone and lacks a portion of them. The sample gives 7,100 or so clones, under 85% of which show up once; around 22% is in the top ten. In the case of this clone: Its antigen is not known.

From germline, CDR1 is SGHDT and CDR2 YYEEEE. V shed 2 bases and J 2 bases; nucleotides not matched to a gene: 6. The CDR3 is 16 amino acids. J is TRBJ1-3 and V is TRBV5-6; 8 nucleotides line up with TRBD1. Sequencing used unsorted PBMCs, obtained 1.1 years after starting antiretroviral therapy. The source is a man in his forties or fifties with HIV. The CDR3: CASSLLDREPGNTIYF. The CDR3 DNA reads as TGTGCCAGCAGCTTACTGGACAGGGAGCCTGGAAACACCATATATTTT. Full variable domain (rest looked up from reference TRBV5-6 and TRBJ1-3): DAGVTQSPTHLIKTRGQQVTLRCSPKSGHDTVSWYQQALGQGPQFIFQYYEEEERQRGNFPDRFSGHQFPNYSSELNVNALLLGDSALYLCASSLLDREPGNTIYFGEGSWLTVV.